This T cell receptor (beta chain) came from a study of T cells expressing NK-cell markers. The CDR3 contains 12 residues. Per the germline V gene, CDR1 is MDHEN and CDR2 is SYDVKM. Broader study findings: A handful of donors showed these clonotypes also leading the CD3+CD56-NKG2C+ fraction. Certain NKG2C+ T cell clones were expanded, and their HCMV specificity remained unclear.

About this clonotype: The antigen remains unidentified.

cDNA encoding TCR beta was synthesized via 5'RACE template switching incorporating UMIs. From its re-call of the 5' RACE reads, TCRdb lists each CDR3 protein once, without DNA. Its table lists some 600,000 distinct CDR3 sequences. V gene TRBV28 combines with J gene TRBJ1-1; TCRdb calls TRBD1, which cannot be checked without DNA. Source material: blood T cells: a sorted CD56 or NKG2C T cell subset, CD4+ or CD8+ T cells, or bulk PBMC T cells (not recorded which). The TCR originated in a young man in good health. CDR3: CASTRQGWEAFF. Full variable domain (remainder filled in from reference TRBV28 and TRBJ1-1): DVKVTQSSRYLVKRTGEKVFLECVQDMDHENMFWYRQDPGLGLRLIYFSYDVKMKEKGDIPEGYSVSREKKERFSLILESASTNQTSMYLCASTRQGWEAFFGQGTRLTVV.